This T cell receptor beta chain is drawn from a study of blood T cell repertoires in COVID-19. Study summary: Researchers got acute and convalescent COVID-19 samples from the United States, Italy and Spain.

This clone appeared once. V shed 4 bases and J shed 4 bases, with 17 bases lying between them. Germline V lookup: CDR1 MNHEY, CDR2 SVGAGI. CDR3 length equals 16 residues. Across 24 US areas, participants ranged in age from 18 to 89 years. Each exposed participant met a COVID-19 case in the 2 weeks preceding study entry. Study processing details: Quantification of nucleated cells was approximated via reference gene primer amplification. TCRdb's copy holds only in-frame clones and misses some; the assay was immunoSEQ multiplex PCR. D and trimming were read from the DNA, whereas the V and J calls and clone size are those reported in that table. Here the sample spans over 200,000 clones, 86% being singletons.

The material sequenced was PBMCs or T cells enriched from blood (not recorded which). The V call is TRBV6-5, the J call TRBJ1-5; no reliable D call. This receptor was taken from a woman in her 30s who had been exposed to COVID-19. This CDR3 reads CASSSTWEIENQPQHF. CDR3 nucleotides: TGTGCCAGCAGTTCTACCTGGGAGATAGAAAATCAGCCCCAGCATTTT.